This T cell receptor beta chain stems from a study of human T cells and chemical hapten exposure. The library attached unique molecular identifiers to individual cDNA molecules. TCRdb called the RACE reads again in MiXCR, with one record for every CDR3 protein. This sample has tens of thousands of distinct CDR3 sequences, with 7.5% to 9.5% found just once. This clonotype was counted only a few times. What it binds is not known. Study results and caveats: No change in TCRs above 1 in 1000 frequency was produced by DPC sensitization.

As to time point: patch test 1, 2 weeks after DPC sensitization. Noted treatment: therapeutic diphenylcyclopropenone sensitization with weekly scalp DPC. Here the sequenced sample was whole blood, taken in connection with sensitization to the hapten diphenylcyclopropenone (DPC). The TCR was taken from a woman in her 30s with alopecia areata. Some clones in this sample may be carry-over from other donors' samples.

The DNA for the CDR3 is TGCGCCAGCAGCCCTCCCCTAGGGACAGGGGAAGAGACCCAGTACTTC. Protein product: CASSPPLGTGEETQYF. The V and J genes are TRBV5-1 and TRBJ2-5, with 10 bases that match TRBD1. Germline loops: CDR1 SGHRS, CDR2 YFSETQ. V trimming: 4 bases; J trimming: 3 bases; junction bases outside the gene matches: 9. CDR3 length: 16 amino acids.